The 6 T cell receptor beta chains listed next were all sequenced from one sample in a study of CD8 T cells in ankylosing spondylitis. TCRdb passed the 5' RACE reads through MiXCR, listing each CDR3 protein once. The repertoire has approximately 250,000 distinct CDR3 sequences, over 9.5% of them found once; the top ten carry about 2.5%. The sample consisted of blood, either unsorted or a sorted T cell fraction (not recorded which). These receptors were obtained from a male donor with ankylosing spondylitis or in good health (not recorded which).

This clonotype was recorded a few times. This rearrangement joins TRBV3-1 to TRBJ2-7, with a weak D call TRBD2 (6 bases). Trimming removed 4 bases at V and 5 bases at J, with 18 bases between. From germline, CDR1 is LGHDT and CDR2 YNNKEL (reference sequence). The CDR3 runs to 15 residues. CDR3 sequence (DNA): TGTGCCAGCAGCCCCCTAAGGACGGGAGACCACGAGCAGTACTTC. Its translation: CASSPLRTGDHEQYF.

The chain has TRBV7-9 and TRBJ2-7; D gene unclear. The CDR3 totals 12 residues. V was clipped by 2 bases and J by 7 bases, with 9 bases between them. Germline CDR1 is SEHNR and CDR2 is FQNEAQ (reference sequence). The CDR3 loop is CASSLSLREQYF. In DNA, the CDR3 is TGTGCCAGCAGCTTAAGTCTGCGGGAGCAGTACTTC.

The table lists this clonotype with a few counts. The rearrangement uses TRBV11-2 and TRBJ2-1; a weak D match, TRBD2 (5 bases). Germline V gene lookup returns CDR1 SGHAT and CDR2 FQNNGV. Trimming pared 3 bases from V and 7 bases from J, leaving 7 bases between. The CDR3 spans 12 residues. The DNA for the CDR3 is TGTGCCAGCAGCTTTAGCGAGAATGAGCAGTTCTTC. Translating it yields CASSFSENEQFF.

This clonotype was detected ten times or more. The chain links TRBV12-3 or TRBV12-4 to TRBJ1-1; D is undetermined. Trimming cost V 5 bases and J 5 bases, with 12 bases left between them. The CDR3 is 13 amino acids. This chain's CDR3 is CASSLDGKTEAFF. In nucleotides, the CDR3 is TGTGCCAGCAGTCTGGATGGGAAAACTGAAGCTTTCTTT.

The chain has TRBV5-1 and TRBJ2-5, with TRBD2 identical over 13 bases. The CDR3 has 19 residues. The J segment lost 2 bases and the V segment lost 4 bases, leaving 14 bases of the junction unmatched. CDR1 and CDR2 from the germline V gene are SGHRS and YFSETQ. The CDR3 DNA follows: TGCGCCAGCAGCCGGACTTGGACTAGCGGGGGAAGACCACAAGAGACCCAGTACTTC. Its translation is CASSRTWTSGGRPQETQYF.

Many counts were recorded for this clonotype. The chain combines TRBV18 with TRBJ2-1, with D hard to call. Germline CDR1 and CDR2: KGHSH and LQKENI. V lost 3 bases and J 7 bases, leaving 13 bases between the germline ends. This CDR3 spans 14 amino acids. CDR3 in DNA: TGTGCCAGCTCACCTGTTCCTGCATGGAATGAGCAGTTCTTC. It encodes CASSPVPAWNEQFF.